This is a list of T cell receptor beta chains from one sample in a study of preoperative IRX-2 immunotherapy in early breast cancer. Data came from immunoSEQ multiplex PCR; TCRdb stores just in-frame clones and leaves some out. The sample contains fewer than 70,000 clones, around 94% of which appear only once. The sample was acquired from a patient treated with IRX-2 immunotherapy. The receptors here all came from a human donor with breast cancer. Both conserved end residues are part of each CDR3. A D gene is named only where the DNA matches it firmly.

j_call v_call d_call cdr3_aa
TRBJ2-6 TRBV6-5 - CASRRGATGANVLTF
TRBJ2-7 TRBV5-6 TRBD1 CASSIYRDRYEQYF
TRBJ1-1 TRBV5-1 - CASSLVRGLNTEAFF
TRBJ2-7 TRBV4-1 - CASSQEPGGPGWGFYEQYF
TRBJ1-2 TRBV28 - CASRPTGELGHYGYTF
TRBJ2-4 TRBV11-3 TRBD1 CASSLAGGDNIQYF
TRBJ1-1 TRBV7-2 - CASSLNADTEAFF
TRBJ1-2 TRBV6-5 TRBD1 CASRPWDRGYGYTF
TRBJ2-3 TRBV7-3 TRBD2 CASSFSGGAADTQYF
TRBJ2-7 TRBV11-2 TRBD2 CASSPWGGSYEQYF
TRBJ2-2 TRBV5-1 - CASSGLGAATGELFF
TRBJ1-2 TRBV7-9 TRBD1 CASSPFRDSYGYTF
TRBJ2-5 TRBV29-1 - CSVLPGEETQYF
TRBJ2-7 TRBV11-3 - CASSLGREYEQYF
TRBJ2-1 TRBV18 TRBD1 CASSQTTGANNEQFF
TRBJ2-1 TRBV20-1 - CSATGADEQFF
TRBJ2-3 TRBV2 - CASSVMGDTQYF
TRBJ1-2 TRBV28 TRBD1 CASRPRGTGGGYTF
TRBJ1-2 TRBV18 - CASSPKWASGYTF
TRBJ2-3 TRBV19 - CASSIGLYTADTQYF
TRBJ1-3 TRBV7-2 - CASSLVSRGPVSGNTIYF
- TRBV18 TRBD1 CASSPTGKDEQYF
TRBJ2-3 TRBV11-2 TRBD2 CASSLLAGTLTDTQYF
TRBJ2-1 TRBV7-2 - CASSNDRDQNYNEQFF
TRBJ2-3 TRBV9 TRBD1 CASSDRGEVEDTQYF
TRBJ1-1 TRBV19 - CASSIDPGLNTEAFF
TRBJ1-6 TRBV4-3 - CASSPSVAPRDSPLHF
TRBJ2-1 TRBV7-9 - CASSRFEGLYNEQFF
TRBJ1-2 TRBV5-6 - CASSLAGNYGYTF
TRBJ2-7 TRBV19 TRBD1 CASAHRRTGKTYEQYF
TRBJ2-3 TRBV4-1 - CASSKIADSTDTQYF
TRBJ2-1 TRBV6-6 - CASNRGTFYNEQFF
TRBJ1-2 TRBV10-3 TRBD1 CAISESTQGAYGYTF
TRBJ2-5 TRBV6-1 TRBD1 CASTLQGSETQYF
TRBJ2-1 TRBV2 - CASSPEASGYNEQFF
TRBJ2-3 TRBV7-2 TRBD2 CASGRLAGTDTQYF
TRBJ2-1 TRBV5-1 TRBD1 CASSLEGRQGADEQFF
TRBJ2-7 TRBV11-1 - CASSQGTRISYEQYF
TRBJ2-7 TRBV19 TRBD1 CASSIGDRVKYF
TRBJ1-1 TRBV5-8 - CASSSGIKGTEAFF
TRBJ2-1 TRBV5-1 - CASSVQSSYNEQFF
TRBJ1-2 TRBV7-9 TRBD1 CASSSSDRDFRSGYTF
TRBJ2-7 TRBV28 - CASSYTSSYEQYF
TRBJ2-7 TRBV9 - CASSVDGTVYEQYF
TRBJ2-3 TRBV6-5 - CASSPWTLQGDTQYF
TRBJ2-2 TRBV14 - CASSQVRGVTGELFF
TRBJ2-7 TRBV5-5 - CASSLGTYVYEQYF
TRBJ2-1 TRBV7-8 TRBD1 CASSGYRGLAYNEQFF
TRBJ2-5 TRBV11-1 TRBD2 CASSSRIAGGLQETQYF
TRBJ2-2 TRBV5-1 - CASSFQTDGELFF
TRBJ1-5 TRBV2 - CASSVLRDTRNQPQHF
TRBJ1-5 TRBV19 - CASSPISGASRNQPQHF
TRBJ2-7 TRBV29-1 - CSGGGFYEQYF